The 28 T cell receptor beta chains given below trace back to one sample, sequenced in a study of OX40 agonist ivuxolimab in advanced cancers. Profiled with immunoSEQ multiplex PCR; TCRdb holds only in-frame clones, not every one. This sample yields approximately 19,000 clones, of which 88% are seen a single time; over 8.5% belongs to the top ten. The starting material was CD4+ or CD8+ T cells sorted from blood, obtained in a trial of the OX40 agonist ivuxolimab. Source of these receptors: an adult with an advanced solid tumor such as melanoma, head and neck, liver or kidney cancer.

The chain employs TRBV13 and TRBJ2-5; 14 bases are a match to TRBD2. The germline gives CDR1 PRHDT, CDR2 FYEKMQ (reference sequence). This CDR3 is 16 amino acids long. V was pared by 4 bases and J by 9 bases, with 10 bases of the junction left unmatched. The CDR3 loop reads CASSSAGTSGSVAQYF. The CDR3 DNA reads TGTGCCAGCAGCTCCGCCGGGACTAGCGGGAGTGTGGCCCAGTACTTC. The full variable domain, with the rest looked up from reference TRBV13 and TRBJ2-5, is AAGVIQSPRHLIKEKRETATLKCYPIPRHDTVYWYQQGPGQDPQFLISFYEKMQSDKGSIPDRFSAQQFSDYHSELNMSSLELGDSALYFCASSSAGTSGSVAQYFGPGTRLLVL.

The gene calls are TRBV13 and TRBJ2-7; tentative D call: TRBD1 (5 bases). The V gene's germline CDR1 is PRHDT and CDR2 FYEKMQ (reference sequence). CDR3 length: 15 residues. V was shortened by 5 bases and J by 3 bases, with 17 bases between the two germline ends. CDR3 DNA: TGTGCCAGCAGCCCACGACAGACTGGCCTCTACGAGCAGTACTTC. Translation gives CASSPRQTGLYEQYF.

CDR3 in amino acids: CASSLAQGQGYGYTF. The CDR3 region has the DNA TGTGCCAGCAGCTTAGCGCAGGGACAGGGGTATGGCTACACCTTC. The chain combines TRBV7-9 with TRBJ1-2, with 10 bases matching TRBD1. Trimming cost V 0 bases and J 5 bases; bases outside gene matches: 3. This CDR3 contains 15 residues. Germline lookup yields CDR1 SEHNR and CDR2 FQNEAQ (reference sequence).

CDR3: CASSLNKRERETQYF. CDR3 in DNA: TGTGCCAGCTCCCTAAACAAGCGGGAGAGGGAGACCCAGTACTTC. This sequence joins TRBV7-2 and TRBJ2-5; 8 nucleotides line up with TRBD2. The germline V gene encodes CDR1 SGHTA and CDR2 FQGNSA. The CDR3 has 15 residues. V lost 8 bases and J lost 5; bases outside the gene matches: 13. The full variable domain, with the rest looked up from reference TRBV7-2 and TRBJ2-5, is GAGVSQSPSNKVTEKGKDVELRCDPISGHTALYWYRQSLGQGLEFLIYFQGNSAPDKSGLPSDRFSAERTGGSVSTLTIQRTQQEDSAVYLCASSLNKRERETQYFGPGTRLLVL.

CDR3: CASSITQGADTQYF. The CDR3 nucleotides read TGTGCCAGTAGTATAACGCAGGGCGCAGATACGCAGTATTTT. The chain recombines TRBV19 with TRBJ2-3; the D gene is possibly TRBD1 (5 bases). CDR1 LNHDA and CDR2 SQIVND come from the germline V gene (reference sequence). V was pared by 2 bases and J by 4 bases, with 10 bases between. There are 14 residues in the CDR3.

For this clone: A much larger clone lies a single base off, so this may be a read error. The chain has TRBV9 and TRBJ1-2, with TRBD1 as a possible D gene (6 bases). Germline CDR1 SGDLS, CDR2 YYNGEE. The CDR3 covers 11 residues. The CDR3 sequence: CASGAPPTGRF. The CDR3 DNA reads TGTGCCAGCGGCGCACCCCCCACAGGGCGGTTC. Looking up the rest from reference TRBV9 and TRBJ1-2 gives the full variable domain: DSGVTQTPKHLITATGQRVTLRCSPRSGDLSVYWYQQSLDQGLQFLIQYYNGEERAKGNILERFSAQQFPDLHSELNLSSLELGDSALYFCASGAPPTGRFGSGTRLTVV.

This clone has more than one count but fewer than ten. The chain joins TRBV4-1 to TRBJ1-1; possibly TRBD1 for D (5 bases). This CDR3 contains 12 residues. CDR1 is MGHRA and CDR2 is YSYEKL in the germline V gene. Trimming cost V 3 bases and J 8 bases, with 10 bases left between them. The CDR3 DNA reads TGCGCCAGCAGCCATGACAGCTTAGAAGCTTTCTTT. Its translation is CASSHDSLEAFF.

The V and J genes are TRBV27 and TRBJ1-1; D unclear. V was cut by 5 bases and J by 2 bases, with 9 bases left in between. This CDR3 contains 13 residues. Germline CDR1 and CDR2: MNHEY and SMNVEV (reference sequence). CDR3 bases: TGTGCCAGCAGTCCCACTACCAACACTGAAGCTTTCTTT. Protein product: CASSPTTNTEAFF.

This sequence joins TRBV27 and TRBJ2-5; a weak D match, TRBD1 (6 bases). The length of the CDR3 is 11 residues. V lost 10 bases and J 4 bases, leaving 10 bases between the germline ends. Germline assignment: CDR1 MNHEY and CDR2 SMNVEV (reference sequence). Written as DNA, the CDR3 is TGTGCCACCCGCAGGGGAGAGACCCAGTACTTC. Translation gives CATRRGETQYF.

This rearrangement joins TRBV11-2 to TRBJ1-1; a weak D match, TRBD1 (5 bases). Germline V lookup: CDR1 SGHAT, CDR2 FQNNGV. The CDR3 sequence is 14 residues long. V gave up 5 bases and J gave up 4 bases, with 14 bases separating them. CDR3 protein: CASSQTAATTEAFF. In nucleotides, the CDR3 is TGTGCCAGCAGCCAGACAGCGGCCACCACTGAAGCTTTCTTT. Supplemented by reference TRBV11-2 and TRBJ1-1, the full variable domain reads EAGVAQSPRYKIIEKRQSVAFWCNPISGHATLYWYQQILGQGPKLLIQFQNNGVVDDSQLPKDRFSAERLKGVDSTLKIQPAKLEDSAVYLCASSQTAATTEAFFGQGTRLTVV.

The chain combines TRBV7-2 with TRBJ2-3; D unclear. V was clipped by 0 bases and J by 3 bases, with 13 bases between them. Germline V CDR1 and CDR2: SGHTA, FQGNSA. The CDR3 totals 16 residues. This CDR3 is CASSLADLDETDTQYF. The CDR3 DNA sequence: TGTGCCAGCAGCTTAGCTGATCTGGATGAGACAGATACGCAGTATTTT.

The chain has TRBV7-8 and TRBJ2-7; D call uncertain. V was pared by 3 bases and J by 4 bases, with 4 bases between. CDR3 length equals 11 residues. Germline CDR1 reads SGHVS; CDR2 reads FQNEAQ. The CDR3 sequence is CASSFNYEQYF. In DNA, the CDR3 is TGTGCCAGCAGCTTCAATTACGAGCAGTACTTC.

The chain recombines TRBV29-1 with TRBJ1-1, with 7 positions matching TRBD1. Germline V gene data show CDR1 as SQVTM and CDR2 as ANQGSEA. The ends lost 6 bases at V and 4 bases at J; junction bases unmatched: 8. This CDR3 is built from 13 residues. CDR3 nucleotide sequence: TGCAGCGTGCGGACAGGCGAGGCCACTGAAGCTTTCTTT. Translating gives CSVRTGEATEAFF. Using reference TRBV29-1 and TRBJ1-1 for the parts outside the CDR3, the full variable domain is SAVISQKPSRDICQRGTSLTIQCQVDSQVTMMFWYRQQPGQSLTLIATANQGSEATYESGFVIDKFPISRPNLTFSTLTVSNMSPEDSSIYLCSVRTGEATEAFFGQGTRLTVV.

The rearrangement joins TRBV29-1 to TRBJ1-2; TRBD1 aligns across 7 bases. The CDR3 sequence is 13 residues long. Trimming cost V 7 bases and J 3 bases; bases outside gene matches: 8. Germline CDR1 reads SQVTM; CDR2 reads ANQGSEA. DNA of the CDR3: TGCAGCGCCCGGACAGGTACCGACTATGGCTACACCTTC. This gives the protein CSARTGTDYGYTF. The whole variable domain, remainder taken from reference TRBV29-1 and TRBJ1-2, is SAVISQKPSRDICQRGTSLTIQCQVDSQVTMMFWYRQQPGQSLTLIATANQGSEATYESGFVIDKFPISRPNLTFSTLTVSNMSPEDSSIYLCSARTGTDYGYTFGSGTRLTVV.

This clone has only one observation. The CDR3 nucleotides are TGCAGCGTTGAGGACAGGGCCTATGGCTACACCTTC. This translates into CSVEDRAYGYTF. The gene calls are TRBV29-1 and TRBJ1-2, with 8 bases lining up with TRBD1. The CDR3 has 12 residues. Trimming removed 3 bases from V and 4 bases from J; junction bases left unmatched: 1. CDR1 and CDR2 (germline): SQVTM, ANQGSEA.

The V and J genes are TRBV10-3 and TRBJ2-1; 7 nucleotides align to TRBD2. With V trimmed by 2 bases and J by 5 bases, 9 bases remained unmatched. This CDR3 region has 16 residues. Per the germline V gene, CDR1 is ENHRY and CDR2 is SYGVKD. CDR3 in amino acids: CAISEARERGNNEQFF. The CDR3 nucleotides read TGTGCCATCAGTGAGGCGCGGGAGAGGGGCAACAATGAGCAGTTCTTC.

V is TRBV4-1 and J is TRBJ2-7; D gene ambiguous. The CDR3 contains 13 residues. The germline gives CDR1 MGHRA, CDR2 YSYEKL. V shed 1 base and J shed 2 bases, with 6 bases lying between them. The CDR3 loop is CASSQVGPYEQYF. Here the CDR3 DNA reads TGCGCCAGCAGCCAAGTTGGGCCCTACGAGCAGTACTTC.

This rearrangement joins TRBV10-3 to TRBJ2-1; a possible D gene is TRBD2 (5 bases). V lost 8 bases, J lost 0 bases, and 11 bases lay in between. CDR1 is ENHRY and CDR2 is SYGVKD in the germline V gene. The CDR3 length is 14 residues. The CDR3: CAILRESSYNEQFF. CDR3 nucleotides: TGTGCCATCCTTAGGGAGAGCTCCTACAATGAGCAGTTCTTC.

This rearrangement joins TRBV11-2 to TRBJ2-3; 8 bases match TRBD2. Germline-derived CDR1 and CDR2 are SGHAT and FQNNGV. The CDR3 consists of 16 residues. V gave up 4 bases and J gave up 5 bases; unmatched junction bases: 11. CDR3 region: CASSSAGTREGDTQYF. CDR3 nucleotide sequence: TGTGCCAGCAGCTCCGCCGGGACTAGAGAAGGAGATACGCAGTATTTT.

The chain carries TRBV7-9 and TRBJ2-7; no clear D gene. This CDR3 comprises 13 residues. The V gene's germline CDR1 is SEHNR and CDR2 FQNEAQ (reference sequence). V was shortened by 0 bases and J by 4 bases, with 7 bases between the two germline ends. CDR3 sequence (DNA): TGTGCCAGCAGCTTAGCGTCGAGGTACGAGCAGTACTTC. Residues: CASSLASRYEQYF.

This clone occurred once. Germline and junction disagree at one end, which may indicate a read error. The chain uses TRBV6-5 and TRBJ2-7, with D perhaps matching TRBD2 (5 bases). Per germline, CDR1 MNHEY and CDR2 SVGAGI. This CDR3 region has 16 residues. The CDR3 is CATSFSSGGRTYEQYF. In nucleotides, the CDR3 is TGTGCCACCAGTTTCTCTTCGGGCGGGCGAACCTACGAGCAGTACTTC.

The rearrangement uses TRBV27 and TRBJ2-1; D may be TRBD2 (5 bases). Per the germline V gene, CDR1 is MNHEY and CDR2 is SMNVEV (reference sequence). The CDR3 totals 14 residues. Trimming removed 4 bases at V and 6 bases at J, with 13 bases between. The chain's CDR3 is CASSWSSLANEQFF. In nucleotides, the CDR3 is TGTGCCAGCAGTTGGTCCTCTCTAGCCAATGAGCAGTTCTTC.

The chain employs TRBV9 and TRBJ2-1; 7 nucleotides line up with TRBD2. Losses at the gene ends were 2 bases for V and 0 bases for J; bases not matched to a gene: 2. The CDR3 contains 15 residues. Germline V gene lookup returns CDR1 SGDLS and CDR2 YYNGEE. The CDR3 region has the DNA TGTGCCAGCAGCGTCGAGCGGGGCTCCTACAATGAGCAGTTCTTC. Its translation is CASSVERGSYNEQFF.

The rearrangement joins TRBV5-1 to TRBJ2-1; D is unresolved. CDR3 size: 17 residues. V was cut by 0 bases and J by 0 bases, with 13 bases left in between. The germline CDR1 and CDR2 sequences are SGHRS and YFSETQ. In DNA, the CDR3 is TGCGCCAGCAGCTTGGAGCCAACTCTCAGCTCCTACAATGAGCAGTTCTTC. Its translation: CASSLEPTLSSYNEQFF.

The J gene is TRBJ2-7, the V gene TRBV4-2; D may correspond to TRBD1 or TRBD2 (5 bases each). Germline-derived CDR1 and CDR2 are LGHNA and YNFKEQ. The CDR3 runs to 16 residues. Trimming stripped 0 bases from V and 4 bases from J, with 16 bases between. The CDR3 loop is CASSQERRGVSYEQYF. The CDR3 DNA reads TGTGCCAGCAGCCAAGAACGGCGAGGGGTGAGTTACGAGCAGTACTTC.

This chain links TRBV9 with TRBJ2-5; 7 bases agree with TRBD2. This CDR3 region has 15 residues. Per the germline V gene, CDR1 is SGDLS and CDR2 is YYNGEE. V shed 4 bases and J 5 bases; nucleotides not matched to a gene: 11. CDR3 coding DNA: TGTGCCAGCAGCCCAAGTGGCGGGAGTAGTGAGACCCAGTACTTC. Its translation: CASSPSGGSSETQYF.

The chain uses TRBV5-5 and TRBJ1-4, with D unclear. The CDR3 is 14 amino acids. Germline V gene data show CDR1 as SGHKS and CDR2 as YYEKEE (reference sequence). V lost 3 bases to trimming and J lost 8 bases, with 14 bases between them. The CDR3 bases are TGTGCCAGCAGCTCGGACCCGGGAGACGAAAAACTGTTTTTT. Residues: CASSSDPGDEKLFF.

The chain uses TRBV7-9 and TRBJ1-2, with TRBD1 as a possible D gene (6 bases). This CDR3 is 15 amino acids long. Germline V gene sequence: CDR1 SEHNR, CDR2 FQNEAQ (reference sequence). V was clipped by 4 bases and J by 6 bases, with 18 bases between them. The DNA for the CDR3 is TGTGCCAGCAGCTACGGTGGGGGGGCTACTGATGGCTACACCTTC. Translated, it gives CASSYGGGATDGYTF.